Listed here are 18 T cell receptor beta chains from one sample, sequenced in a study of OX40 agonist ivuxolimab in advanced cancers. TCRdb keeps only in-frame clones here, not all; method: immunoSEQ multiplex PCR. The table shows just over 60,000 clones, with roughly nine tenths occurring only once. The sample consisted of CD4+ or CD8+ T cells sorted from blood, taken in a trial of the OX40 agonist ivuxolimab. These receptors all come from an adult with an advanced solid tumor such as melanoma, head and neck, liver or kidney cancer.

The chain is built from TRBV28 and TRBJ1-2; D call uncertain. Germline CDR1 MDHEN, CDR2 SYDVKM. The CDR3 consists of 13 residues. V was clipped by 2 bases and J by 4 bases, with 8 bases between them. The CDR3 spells CASSLTALYGYTF. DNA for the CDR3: TGTGCCAGCAGTTTAACCGCTCTCTATGGCTACACCTTC.

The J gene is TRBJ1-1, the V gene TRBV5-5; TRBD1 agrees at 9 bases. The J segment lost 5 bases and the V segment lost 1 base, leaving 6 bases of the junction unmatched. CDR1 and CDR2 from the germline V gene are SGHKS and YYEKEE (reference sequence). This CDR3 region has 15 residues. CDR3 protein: CASSLIQGAWTEAFF. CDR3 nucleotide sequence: TGTGCCAGCAGCTTGATACAGGGGGCTTGGACTGAAGCTTTCTTT. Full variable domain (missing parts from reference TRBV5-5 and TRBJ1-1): DAGVTQSPTHLIKTRGQQVTLRCSPISGHKSVSWYQQVLGQGPQFIFQYYEKEERGRGNFPDRFSARQFPNYSSELNVNALLLGDSALYLCASSLIQGAWTEAFFGQGTRLTVV.

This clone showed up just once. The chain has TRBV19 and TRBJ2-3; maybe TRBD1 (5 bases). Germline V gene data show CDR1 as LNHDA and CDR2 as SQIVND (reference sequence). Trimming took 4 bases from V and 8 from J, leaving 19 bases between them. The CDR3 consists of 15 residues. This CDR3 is CASSKPGFNQVTQYF. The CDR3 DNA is TGTGCCAGTAGTAAACCAGGGTTCAATCAAGTTACGCAGTATTTT.

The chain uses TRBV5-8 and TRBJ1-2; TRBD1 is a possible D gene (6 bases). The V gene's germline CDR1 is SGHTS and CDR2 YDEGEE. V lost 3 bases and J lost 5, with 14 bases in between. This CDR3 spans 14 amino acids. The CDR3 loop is CASSSGHGLYGYTF. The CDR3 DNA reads TGTGCCAGCAGCTCGGGACATGGGTTATATGGCTACACCTTC.

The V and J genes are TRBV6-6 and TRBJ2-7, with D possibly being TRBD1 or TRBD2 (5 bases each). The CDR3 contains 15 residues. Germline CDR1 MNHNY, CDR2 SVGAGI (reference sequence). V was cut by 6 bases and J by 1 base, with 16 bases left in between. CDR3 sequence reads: CASRKTGPDSYEQYF. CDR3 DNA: TGTGCCAGCAGAAAAACGGGGCCCGATTCCTACGAGCAGTACTTC.

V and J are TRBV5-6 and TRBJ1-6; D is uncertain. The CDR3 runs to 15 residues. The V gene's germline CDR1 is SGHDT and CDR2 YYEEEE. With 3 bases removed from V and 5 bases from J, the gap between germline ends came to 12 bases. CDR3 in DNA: TGTGCCAGCAGCTCGGATCAGGATCATAATTCACCCCTCCACTTT. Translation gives CASSSDQDHNSPLHF.

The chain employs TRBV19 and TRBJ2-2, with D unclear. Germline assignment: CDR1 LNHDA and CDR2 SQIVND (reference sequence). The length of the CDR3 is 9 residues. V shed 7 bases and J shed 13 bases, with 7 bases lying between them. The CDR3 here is CASIKGLFF. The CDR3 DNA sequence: TGTGCCAGTATCAAGGGGCTGTTTTTT.

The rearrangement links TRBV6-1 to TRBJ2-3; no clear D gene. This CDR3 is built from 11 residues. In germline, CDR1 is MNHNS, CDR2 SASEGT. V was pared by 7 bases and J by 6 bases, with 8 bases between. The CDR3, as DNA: TGTGCCAGCACGTCACACGATACGCAGTATTTT. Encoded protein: CASTSHDTQYF.

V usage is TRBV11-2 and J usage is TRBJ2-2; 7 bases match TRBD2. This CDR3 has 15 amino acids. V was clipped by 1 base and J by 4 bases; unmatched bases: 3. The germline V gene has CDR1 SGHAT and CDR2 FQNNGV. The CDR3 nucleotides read TGTGCCAGCAGCTTAGTTGCGGGAGTCACCGGGGAGCTGTTTTTT. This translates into CASSLVAGVTGELFF. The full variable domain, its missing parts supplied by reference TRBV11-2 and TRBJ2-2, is EAGVAQSPRYKIIEKRQSVAFWCNPISGHATLYWYQQILGQGPKLLIQFQNNGVVDDSQLPKDRFSAERLKGVDSTLKIQPAKLEDSAVYLCASSLVAGVTGELFFGEGSRLTVL.

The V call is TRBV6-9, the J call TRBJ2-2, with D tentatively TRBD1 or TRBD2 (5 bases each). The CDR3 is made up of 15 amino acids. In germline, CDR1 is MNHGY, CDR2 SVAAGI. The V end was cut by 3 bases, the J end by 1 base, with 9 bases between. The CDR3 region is CASSYRGLNTGELFF. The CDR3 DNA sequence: TGTGCCAGCAGTTACCGGGGCTTGAACACCGGGGAGCTGTTTTTT.

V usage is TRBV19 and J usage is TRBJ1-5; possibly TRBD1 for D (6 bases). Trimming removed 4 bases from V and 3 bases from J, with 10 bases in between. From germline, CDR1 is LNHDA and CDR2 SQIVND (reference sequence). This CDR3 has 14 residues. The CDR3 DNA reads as TGTGCCAGTAGTACGGGACACCTCAATCAGCCCCAGCATTTT. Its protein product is CASSTGHLNQPQHF.

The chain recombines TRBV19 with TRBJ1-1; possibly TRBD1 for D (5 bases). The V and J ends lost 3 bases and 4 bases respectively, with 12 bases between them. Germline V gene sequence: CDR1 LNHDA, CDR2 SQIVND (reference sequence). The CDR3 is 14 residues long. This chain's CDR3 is CASSIGGGVTEAFF. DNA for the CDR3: TGTGCCAGTAGTATTGGGGGAGGGGTCACTGAAGCTTTCTTT.

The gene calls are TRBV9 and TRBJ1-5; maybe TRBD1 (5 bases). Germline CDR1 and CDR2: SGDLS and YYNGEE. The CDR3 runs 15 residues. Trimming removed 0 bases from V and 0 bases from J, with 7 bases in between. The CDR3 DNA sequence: TGTGCCAGCAGCGTAGCCGGGACTAGCAATCAGCCCCAGCATTTT. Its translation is CASSVAGTSNQPQHF.

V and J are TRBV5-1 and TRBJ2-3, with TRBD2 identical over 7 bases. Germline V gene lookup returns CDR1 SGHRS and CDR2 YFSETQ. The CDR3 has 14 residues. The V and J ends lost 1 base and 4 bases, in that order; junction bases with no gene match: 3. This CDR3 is CASSLWEGSDTQYF. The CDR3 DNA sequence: TGCGCCAGCAGCTTGTGGGAGGGATCAGATACGCAGTATTTT.

CDR3 in amino acids: CAISRTDEQYF. CDR3 in DNA: TGTGCCATCAGCAGGACTGACGAGCAGTACTTC. This chain uses TRBV10-3 with TRBJ2-7, with a possible D match to TRBD2 (5 bases). The CDR3 totals 11 residues. The V end was cut by 6 bases, the J end by 5 bases, with 8 bases between. Germline V CDR1 and CDR2: ENHRY, SYGVKD.

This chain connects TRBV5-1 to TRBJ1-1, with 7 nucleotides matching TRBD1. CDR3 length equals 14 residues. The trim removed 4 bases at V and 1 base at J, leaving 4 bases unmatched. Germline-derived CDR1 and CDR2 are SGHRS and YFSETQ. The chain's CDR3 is CASSVGQKNTEAFF. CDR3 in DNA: TGCGCCAGCAGCGTGGGACAGAAGAACACTGAAGCTTTCTTT.

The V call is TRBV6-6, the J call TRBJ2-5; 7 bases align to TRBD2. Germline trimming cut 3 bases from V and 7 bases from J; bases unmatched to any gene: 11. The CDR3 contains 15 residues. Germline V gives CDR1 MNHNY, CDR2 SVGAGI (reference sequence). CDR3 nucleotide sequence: TGTGCCAGCAGTTATATTGGGGGGGGTGAGGGGACCCAGTACTTC. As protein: CASSYIGGGEGTQYF.

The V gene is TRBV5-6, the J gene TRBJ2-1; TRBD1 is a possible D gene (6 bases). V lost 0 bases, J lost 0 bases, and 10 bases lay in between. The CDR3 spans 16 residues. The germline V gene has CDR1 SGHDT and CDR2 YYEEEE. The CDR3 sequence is CASSLAVTGSYNEQFF. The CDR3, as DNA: TGTGCCAGCAGCTTGGCCGTGACAGGCTCCTACAATGAGCAGTTCTTC.